This T cell receptor beta chain came from a study of memory CD4+ T cells and cytomegalovirus serostatus. This CDR3 contains 15 residues. The V and J ends lost 5 bases and 2 bases respectively, with 13 bases between them. Germline V lookup: CDR1 SEHNR, CDR2 FQNEAQ (reference sequence). The protocol was immunoSEQ multiplex PCR, while the TCRdb copy is restricted to in-frame clones and leaves out a portion. The sample includes 64,000 or so clones, roughly three quarters seen only once; the top ten take roughly 0.94%. The sort gate was single viable CD3+CD4+CD8-CD45RO+ cells for memory CD4+ T cells. CD4+ T cells were isolated by positive magnetic selection.

The rearrangement uses TRBV7-9 and TRBJ1-3; weak D call: TRBD1 (5 bases). Sequencing input: memory CD4+ T cells from blood. This TCR came from an adult in good health and CMV-seronegative. The DNA for the CDR3 is TGTGCCAGCAGCCCCATGCAGGGTCCTGGAAACACCATATATTTT. This translates into CASSPMQGPGNTIYF.